One TCR beta chain is described in this entry. Its antigen remains unidentified. This sample is part of a study of T-cell memory formation after mild COVID-19. Study-wide results and limits: Day 37-peaking second-wave clones had unconfirmed SARS-CoV-2 specificity.

Barcoded TCR alpha and TCR beta cDNA libraries with UMIs came from 5'RACE using constant-segment primers. From the 5' RACE reads, TCRdb called clonotypes with MiXCR, one entry per CDR3 protein. The table includes about 340,000 distinct CDR3 sequences, approximately 22% detected once. The sequencing sample was made of PBMCs or a T cell subset sorted from them (not recorded which). The clonotype comes from a man aged 18 to 35 who had mild COVID-19 (a few samples of this study predate the infection). Cell type and time point are not known.

Written as DNA, the CDR3 is TGTGCCAGCAGTCGATCCACCTTACCAGAAGCTTTCTTT. This gives the protein CASSRSTLPEAFF. The genes are TRBV27 and TRBJ1-1; no clear D. Germline V gene data show CDR1 as MNHEY and CDR2 as SMNVEV (reference sequence). This CDR3 region has 13 residues. The V and J ends lost 5 bases and 8 bases respectively, with 15 bases between them.